This is a list of T cell receptor beta chains from one sample in a study of blood T cells in healthy people across ages. In TCRdb, the 5' RACE reads were re-called with MiXCR into one record per CDR3 protein. This table holds under 2,000,000 distinct CDR3 sequences, about 50% found once. Sequencing was done on a sample of blood. Receptors originate from a woman aged 40 to 49 in good health. The CDR3 runs from the conserved cysteine through the conserved F or W. A D gene is named only where the DNA matches it firmly. Clone size is stated in some rows and not others, as once, few, many or a class when expanded.

D	V	J	size	CDR3	DNA
.	TRBV5-1	TRBJ2-7	.	CASSLQAGDPYEQYF	TGCGCCAGCAGCTTGCAGGCAGGGGATCCCTACGAGCAGTACTTC
.	TRBV27	TRBJ2-1	.	CASSSRLEGPFNEQFF	TGTGCCAGCAGTTCCCGACTAGAAGGTCCGTTCAATGAGCAGTTCTTC
.	TRBV20-1	TRBJ2-1	.	CSAIHVAGLGVNEQFF	TGCAGTGCTATACATGTTGCAGGGCTAGGAGTAAATGAGCAGTTCTTC
.	TRBV4-1	TRBJ1-2	few	CASSQYYGYTF	TGCGCCAGCAGCCAATACTATGGCTACACCTTC
TRBD1	TRBV5-1	TRBJ2-3	once	CASSPSTSDRGFESEGTDTQYF	TGCGCCAGCAGCCCCTCGACCTCCGACAGGGGCTTTGAATCCGAAGGCACAGATACGCAGTATTTT
TRBD1	TRBV3-1	TRBJ1-6	.	CASSQRDRASPLHF	TGTGCCAGCAGCCAGAGGGACAGGGCTTCACCCCTCCACTTT
.	TRBV29-1	TRBJ2-1	few	CSISKTYNEQFF	TGCAGCATATCTAAAACATACAATGAGCAGTTCTTC
TRBD1	TRBV5-6	TRBJ1-2	.	CASSFGTGGYGHTF	TGTGCCAGCAGCTTCGGGACAGGGGGCTATGGCCACACCTTC
.	TRBV12-3/TRBV12-4	TRBJ2-7	.	CASSYDSNEQYF	TGTGCCAGCAGTTATGATTCCAATGAGCAGTACTTC
.	TRBV7-2	TRBJ2-7	.	CASSPHNRAEQYF	TGTGCCAGCAGCCCCCATAATCGGGCCGAGCAGTACTTC
.	TRBV6-2/TRBV6-3	TRBJ2-7	.	CASSSEAGAKYF	TGTGCCAGCAGTTCCGAAGCAGGGGCAAAGTACTTC
TRBD1	TRBV7-9	TRBJ1-2	.	CASSLALDRGLGYTF	TGTGCCAGCAGCTTAGCTTTGGACAGGGGACTTGGCTACACCTTC
.	TRBV3-1	TRBJ2-1	.	CASSQDQLAYNEQFF	TGTGCCAGCAGCCAAGATCAACTAGCCTACAATGAGCAGTTCTTC
.	TRBV7-9	TRBJ1-6	.	CGSSLVQGSGSPLHF	TGTGGCAGCAGCTTAGTTCAGGGGTCAGGGTCACCCCTCCACTTT
TRBD1	TRBV18	TRBJ1-2	.	CASSPFGQGDSGYTF	TGTGCCAGCTCACCGTTCGGACAGGGGGATAGTGGCTACACCTTC
.	TRBV7-9	TRBJ2-5	.	CASSLIIGGVGNEQYF	TGTGCCAGCAGCTTAATCATCGGGGGCGTGGGGAATGAGCAGTACTTC
.	TRBV7-2	TRBJ1-5	.	CASSLEGAGWGNQPQHF	TGTGCCAGCAGCTTAGAAGGGGCGGGTTGGGGCAATCAGCCCCAGCATTTT
TRBD2	TRBV24-1	TRBJ2-3	.	CATSGAGAPTDTQYF	TGTGCCACCAGTGGAGCGGGGGCCCCCACAGATACGCAGTATTTT
.	TRBV12-3/TRBV12-4	TRBJ1-1	.	CASSSLRGARTEAFF	TGTGCCAGCAGTTCCCTTCGGGGGGCGCGCACTGAAGCTTTCTTT
.	TRBV20-1	TRBJ2-6	.	CSARDKGTSGANVLTF	TGCAGTGCTAGAGATAAAGGAACCTCTGGGGCCAACGTCCTGACTTTC
TRBD2	TRBV27	TRBJ2-7	.	CASSLLDQRGYNEQYF	TGTGCCAGCAGTTTATTGGACCAGCGGGGTTACAATGAGCAGTACTTC
TRBD2	TRBV20-1	TRBJ2-3	few	CSARASGRTDTQYF	TGCAGTGCTAGGGCTAGCGGTCGCACAGATACGCAGTATTTT
TRBD1	TRBV6-6	TRBJ2-3	few	CAITLDRGLGTAQYF	TGTGCCATCACGCTGGACAGGGGGCTTGGTACCGCGCAGTATTTT
.	TRBV29-1	TRBJ2-5	few	CSVVLGVRETQYF	TGCAGCGTTGTTTTAGGGGTCCGAGAGACCCAGTACTTC
TRBD2	TRBV27	TRBJ2-4	.	CASSPLAGGNIQYF	TGTGCCAGCAGTCCTTTAGCGGGGGGAAACATTCAGTACTTC
TRBD1	TRBV28	TRBJ2-7	.	CASSPPVTGSYEQYF	TGTGCCAGCAGTCCTCCGGTGACAGGGAGCTACGAGCAGTACTTC